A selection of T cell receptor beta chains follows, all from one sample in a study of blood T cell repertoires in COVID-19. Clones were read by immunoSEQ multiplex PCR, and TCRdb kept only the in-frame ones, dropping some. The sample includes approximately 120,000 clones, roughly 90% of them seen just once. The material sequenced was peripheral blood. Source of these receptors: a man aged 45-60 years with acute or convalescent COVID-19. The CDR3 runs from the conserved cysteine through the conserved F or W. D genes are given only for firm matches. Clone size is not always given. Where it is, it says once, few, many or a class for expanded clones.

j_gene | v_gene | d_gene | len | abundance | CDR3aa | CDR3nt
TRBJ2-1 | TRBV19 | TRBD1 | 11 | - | CASSSRDREFF | TGTGCCAGTAGTAGCCGGGACAGGGAGTTCTTC
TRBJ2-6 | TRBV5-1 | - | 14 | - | CASSPYSGANVLTF | TGCGCCAGCAGCCCTTACTCTGGGGCCAACGTCCTGACTTTC
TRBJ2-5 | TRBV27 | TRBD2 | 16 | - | CASRILGTSGIETQYF | TGTGCCAGCAGGATACTCGGGACTAGCGGGATTGAGACCCAGTACTTC
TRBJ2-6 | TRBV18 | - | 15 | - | CASSPIHSGANVLTF | TGTGCCAGCTCCCCTATCCATTCTGGGGCCAACGTCCTGACTTTC
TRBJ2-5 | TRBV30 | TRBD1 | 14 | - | CAWSPTGGGETQYF | TGTGCCTGGAGCCCAACAGGGGGCGGGGAGACCCAGTACTTC
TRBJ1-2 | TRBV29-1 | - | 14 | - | CSVESYRANYGYTF | TGCAGCGTTGAAAGCTACAGAGCTAACTATGGCTACACCTTC
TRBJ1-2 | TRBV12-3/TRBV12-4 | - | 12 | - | CASSLGGTVYTF | TGTGCCAGCAGTCTAGGCGGGACTGTCTACACCTTC
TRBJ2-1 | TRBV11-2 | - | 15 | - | CASSLVGSSYNEQFF | TGTGCCAGCAGCTTAGTTGGTAGCTCCTACAATGAGCAGTTCTTC
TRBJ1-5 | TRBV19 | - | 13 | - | CASSISVMQPQHF | TGTGCCAGTAGTATCAGCGTTATGCAGCCCCAGCATTTT
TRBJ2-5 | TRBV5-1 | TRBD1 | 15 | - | CASSSSTGTQETQYF | TGCGCCAGCAGCTCCTCGACAGGGACCCAAGAGACCCAGTACTTC
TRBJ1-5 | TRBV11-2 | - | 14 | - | CASSRQGVNQPQHF | TGTGCCAGCAGCCGCCAGGGTGTCAATCAGCCCCAGCATTTT
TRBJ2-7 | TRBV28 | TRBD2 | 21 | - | CASSQQGGGLAGDRGSYEQYF | TGTGCCAGCAGTCAACAGGGTGGGGGACTAGCGGGAGATCGGGGTTCCTACGAGCAGTACTTC
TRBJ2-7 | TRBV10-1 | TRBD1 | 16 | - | CASSESGQGVSHEQYF | TGCGCCAGCAGTGAGTCGGGACAGGGTGTAAGCCACGAGCAGTACTTC
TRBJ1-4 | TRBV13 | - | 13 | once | CASSTGTKEKLFF | TGTGCCAGCAGCACCGGGACTAAAGAAAAACTGTTTTTT
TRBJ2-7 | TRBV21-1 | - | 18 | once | CASSAQLDRTGALNEQYF | TGTGCCAGCTCCGCTCAGCTAGATAGGACAGGAGCCTTGAACGAGCAGTACTTC
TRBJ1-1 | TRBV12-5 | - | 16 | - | CASGSPGGAGYTEAFF | TGTGCTAGTGGTTCCCCGGGGGGGGCTGGCTACACTGAAGCTTTCTTT
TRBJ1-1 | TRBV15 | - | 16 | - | CATTPGGFLMNTEAFF | TGTGCCACCACCCCGGGGGGGTTCCTCATGAACACTGAAGCTTTCTTT
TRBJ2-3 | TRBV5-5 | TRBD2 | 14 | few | CASSLGSGGDTQYF | TGTGCCAGCAGCTTGGGGTCCGGGGGGGATACGCAGTATTTT
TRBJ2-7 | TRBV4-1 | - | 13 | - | CASSQPPTYEQYF | TGCGCCAGCAGCCAGCCGCCTACCTACGAGCAGTACTTC
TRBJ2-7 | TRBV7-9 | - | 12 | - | CASSLLRGEQYF | TGTGCCAGCAGCTTACTTAGGGGCGAGCAGTACTTC
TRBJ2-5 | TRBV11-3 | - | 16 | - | CASSLPQGGRIETQYF | TGTGCCAGCAGCTTACCACAGGGGGGGCGCATTGAGACCCAGTACTTC
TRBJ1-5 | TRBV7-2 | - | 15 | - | CASSFGRGRYQPQHF | TGTGCCAGCAGCTTCGGAAGAGGGAGGTATCAGCCCCAGCATTTT
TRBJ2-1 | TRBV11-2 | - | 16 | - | CASSPFSGRSYNEQFF | TGTGCCAGCAGCCCCTTTAGCGGAAGGAGTTACAATGAGCAGTTCTTC
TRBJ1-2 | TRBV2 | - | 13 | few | CASIIQDNYGYTF | TGTGCCAGCATAATACAGGATAACTATGGCTACACCTTC
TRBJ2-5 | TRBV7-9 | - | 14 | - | CASSLEDRGRTGYF | TGTGCCAGCAGCTTAGAGGATAGAGGACGGACGGGATACTTC
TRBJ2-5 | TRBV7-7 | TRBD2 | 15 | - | CASSPTSGLQETQYF | TGTGCCAGCAGCCCAACTAGCGGACTTCAAGAGACCCAGTACTTC
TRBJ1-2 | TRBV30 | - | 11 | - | CAWTDLYGYTF | TGTGCCTGGACAGACTTATATGGCTACACCTTC
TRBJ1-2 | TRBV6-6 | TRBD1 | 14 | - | CASSDNRDRDGYTF | TGTGCCAGCAGTGACAACCGGGACAGGGATGGCTACACCTTC
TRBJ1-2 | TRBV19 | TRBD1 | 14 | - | CASSVRDRLYGYTF | TGTGCCAGTAGTGTGCGGGACAGGCTCTATGGCTACACCTTC
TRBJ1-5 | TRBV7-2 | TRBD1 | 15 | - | CASSSGQGGNQPQHF | TGTGCCAGCAGCTCTGGACAGGGAGGCAATCAGCCCCAGCATTTT
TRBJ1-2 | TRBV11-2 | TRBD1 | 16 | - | CASSKRTGGDNYGYTF | TGTGCCAGCAGTAAAAGGACAGGGGGCGATAACTATGGCTACACCTTC
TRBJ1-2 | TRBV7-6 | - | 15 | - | CASSRSTGSAVGYTF | TGTGCCAGCAGCCGGTCTACAGGGAGTGCGGTCGGCTACACCTTC
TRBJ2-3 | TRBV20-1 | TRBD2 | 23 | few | CSASGEGYSAGGLTTFVIDTQYF | TGCAGTGCTAGTGGTGAGGGATATTCCGCGGGAGGGCTTACTACGTTCGTGATAGATACGCAGTATTTT
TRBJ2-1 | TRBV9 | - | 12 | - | CASSVAGQGPFF | TGTGCCAGCAGCGTAGCTGGGCAGGGTCCGTTCTTC
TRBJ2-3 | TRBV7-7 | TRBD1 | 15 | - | CASSIDRASTDTQYF | TGTGCCAGCAGCATAGACAGGGCTAGCACAGATACGCAGTATTTT
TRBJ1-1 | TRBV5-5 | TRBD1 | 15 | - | CASSFQEGALTEAFF | TGTGCCAGCAGCTTTCAGGAGGGGGCTTTAACTGAAGCTTTCTTT